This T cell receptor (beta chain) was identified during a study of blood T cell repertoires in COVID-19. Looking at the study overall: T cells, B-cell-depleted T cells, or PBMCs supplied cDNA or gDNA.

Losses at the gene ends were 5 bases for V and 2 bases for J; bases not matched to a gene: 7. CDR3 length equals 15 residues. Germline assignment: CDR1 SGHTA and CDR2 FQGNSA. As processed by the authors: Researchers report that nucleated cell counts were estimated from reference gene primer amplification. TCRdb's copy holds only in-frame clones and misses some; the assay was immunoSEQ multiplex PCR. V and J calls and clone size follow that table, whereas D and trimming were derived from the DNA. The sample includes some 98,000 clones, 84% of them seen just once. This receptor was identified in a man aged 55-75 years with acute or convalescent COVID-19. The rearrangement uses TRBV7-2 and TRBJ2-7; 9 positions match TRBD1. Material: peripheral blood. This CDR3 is CASSTGQGTPYEQYF. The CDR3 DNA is TGTGCCAGCAGCACCGGACAGGGGACGCCCTACGAGCAGTACTTC.